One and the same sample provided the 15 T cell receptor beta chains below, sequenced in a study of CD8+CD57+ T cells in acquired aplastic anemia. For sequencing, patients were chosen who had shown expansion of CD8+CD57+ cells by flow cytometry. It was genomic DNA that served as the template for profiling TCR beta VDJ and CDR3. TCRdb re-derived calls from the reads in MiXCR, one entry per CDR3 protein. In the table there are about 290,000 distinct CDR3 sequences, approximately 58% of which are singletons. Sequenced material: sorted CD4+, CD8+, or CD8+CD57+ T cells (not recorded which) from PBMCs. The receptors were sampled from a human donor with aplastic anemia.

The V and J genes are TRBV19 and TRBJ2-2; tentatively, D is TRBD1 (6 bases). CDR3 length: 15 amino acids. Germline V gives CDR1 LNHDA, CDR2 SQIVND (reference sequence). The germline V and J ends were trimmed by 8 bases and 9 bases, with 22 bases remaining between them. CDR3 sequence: CASLGDTSTYRELFF. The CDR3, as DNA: TGTGCCAGTCTAGGGGACACCTCTACGTACCGGGAGCTGTTTTTT.

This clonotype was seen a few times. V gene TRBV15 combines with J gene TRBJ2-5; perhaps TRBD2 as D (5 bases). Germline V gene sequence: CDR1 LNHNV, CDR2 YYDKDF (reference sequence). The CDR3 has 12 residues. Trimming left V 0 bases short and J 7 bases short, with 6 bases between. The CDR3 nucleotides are TGTGCCACCAGCAGAGATGGGAGGACCCAGTACTTC. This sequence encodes CATSRDGRTQYF.

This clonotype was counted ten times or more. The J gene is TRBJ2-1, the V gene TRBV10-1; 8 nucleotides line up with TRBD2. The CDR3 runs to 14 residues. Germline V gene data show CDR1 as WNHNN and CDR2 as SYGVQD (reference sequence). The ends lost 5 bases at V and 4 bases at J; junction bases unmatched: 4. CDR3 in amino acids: CASSSSGRYNEQFF. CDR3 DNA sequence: TGCGCCAGCAGTTCAAGCGGGAGATACAATGAGCAGTTCTTC.

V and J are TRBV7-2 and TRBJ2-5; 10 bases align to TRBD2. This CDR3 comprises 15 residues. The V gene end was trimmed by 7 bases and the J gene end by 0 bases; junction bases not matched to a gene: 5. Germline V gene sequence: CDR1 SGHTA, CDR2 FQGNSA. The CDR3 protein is CASTLTSGHQETQYF. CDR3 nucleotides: TGTGCCAGCACCCTGACTAGCGGGCACCAAGAGACCCAGTACTTC.

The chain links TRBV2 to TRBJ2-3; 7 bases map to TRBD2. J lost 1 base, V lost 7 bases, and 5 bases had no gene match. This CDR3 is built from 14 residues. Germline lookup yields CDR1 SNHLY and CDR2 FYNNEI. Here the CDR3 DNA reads TGTGCCAGCACGCGGGGGAGAGGCACAGATACGCAGTATTTT. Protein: CASTRGRGTDTQYF.

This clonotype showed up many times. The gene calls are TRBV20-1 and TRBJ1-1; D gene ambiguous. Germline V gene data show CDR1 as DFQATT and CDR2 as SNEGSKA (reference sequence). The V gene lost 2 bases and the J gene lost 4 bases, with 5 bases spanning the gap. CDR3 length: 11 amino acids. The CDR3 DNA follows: TGCAGTGCTAGACACTTCACTGAAGCTTTCTTT. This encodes CSARHFTEAFF.

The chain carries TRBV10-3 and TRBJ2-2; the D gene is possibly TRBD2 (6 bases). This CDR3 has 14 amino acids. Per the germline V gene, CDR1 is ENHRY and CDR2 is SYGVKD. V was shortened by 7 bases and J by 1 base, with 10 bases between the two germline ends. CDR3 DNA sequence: TGTGCCATCAACATCGGGGGGAACACCGGGGAGCTGTTTTTT. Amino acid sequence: CAINIGGNTGELFF.

The CDR3 protein is CASRGDLTYEQYF. The CDR3, as DNA: TGTGCCAGCAGGGGGGACTTAACCTACGAGCAGTACTTC. This chain uses TRBV2 with TRBJ2-7; maybe TRBD2 (6 bases). The V gene's germline CDR1 is SNHLY and CDR2 FYNNEI. Trimming cost V 6 bases and J 2 bases, with 11 bases left between them. The CDR3 is 13 residues long.

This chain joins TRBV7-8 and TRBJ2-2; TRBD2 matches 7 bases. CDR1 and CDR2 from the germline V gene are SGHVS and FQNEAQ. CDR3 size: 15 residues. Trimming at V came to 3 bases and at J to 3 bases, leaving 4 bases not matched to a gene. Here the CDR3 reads CASSFGGGYTGELFF. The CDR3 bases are TGTGCCAGCAGCTTTGGCGGGGGTTACACCGGGGAGCTGTTTTTT.

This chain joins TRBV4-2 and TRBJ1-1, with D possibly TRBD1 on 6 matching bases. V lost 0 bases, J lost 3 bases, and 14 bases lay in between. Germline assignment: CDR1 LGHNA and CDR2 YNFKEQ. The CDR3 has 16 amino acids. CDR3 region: CASSQERGGEDTEAFF. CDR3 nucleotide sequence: TGTGCCAGCAGCCAAGAAAGAGGGGGAGAGGACACTGAAGCTTTCTTT.

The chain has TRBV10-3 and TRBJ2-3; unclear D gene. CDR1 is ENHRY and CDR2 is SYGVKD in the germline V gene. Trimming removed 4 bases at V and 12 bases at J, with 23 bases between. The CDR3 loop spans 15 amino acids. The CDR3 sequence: CAISGAQVTTDAQYF. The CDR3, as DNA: TGTGCCATCAGTGGGGCGCAGGTTACCACAGATGCACAGTATTTT.

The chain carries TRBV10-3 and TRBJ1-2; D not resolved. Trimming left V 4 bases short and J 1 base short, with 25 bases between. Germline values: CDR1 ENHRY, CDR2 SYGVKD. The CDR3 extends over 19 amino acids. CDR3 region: CAISVVGGEVEQSNYGYTF. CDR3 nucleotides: TGTGCCATCAGTGTGGTGGGAGGAGAGGTTGAGCAAAGTAACTATGGCTACACCTTC.

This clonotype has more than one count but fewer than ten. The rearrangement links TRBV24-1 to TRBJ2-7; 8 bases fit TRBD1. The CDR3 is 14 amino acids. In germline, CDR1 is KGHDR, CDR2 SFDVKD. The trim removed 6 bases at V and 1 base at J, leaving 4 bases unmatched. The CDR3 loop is CATSKGQESYEQYF. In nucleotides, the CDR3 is TGTGCCACCAGTAAGGGACAGGAGTCCTACGAGCAGTACTTC.

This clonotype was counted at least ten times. CDR3 amino acids: CASSLRQGSNYGYTF. DNA of the CDR3: TGTGCCAGCAGTCTCCGGCAGGGTAGTAACTATGGCTACACCTTC. The chain is built from TRBV2 and TRBJ1-2; a weak D match, TRBD1 (5 bases). The V gene's germline CDR1 is SNHLY and CDR2 FYNNEI. The CDR3 is 15 amino acids. V gave up 5 bases and J gave up 1 base, with 14 bases separating them.

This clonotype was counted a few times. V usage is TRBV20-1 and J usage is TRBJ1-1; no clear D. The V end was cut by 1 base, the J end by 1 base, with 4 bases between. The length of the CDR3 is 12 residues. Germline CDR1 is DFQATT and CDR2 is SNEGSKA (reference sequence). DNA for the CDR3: TGCAGTGCTAGAGGCCCGAACACTGAAGCTTTCTTT. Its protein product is CSARGPNTEAFF.